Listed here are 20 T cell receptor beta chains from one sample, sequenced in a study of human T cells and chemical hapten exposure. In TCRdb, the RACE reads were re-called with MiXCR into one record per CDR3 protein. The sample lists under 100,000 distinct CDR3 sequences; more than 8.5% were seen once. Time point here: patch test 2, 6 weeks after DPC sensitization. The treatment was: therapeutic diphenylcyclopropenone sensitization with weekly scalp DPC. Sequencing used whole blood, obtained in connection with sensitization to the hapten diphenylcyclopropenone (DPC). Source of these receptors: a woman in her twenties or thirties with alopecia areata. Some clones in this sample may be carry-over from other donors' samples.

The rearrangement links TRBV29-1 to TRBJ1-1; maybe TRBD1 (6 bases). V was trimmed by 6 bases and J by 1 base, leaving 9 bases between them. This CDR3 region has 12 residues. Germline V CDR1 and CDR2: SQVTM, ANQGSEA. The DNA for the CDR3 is TGCAGCGTAGAGACAGGGAACACTGAAGCTTTCTTT. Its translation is CSVETGNTEAFF.

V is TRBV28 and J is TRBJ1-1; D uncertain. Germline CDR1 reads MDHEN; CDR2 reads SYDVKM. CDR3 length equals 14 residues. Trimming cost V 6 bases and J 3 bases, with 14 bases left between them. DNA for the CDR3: TGTGCCAGCAGCCCAAGGCTGAGGCACACTGAAGCTTTCTTT. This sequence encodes CASSPRLRHTEAFF.

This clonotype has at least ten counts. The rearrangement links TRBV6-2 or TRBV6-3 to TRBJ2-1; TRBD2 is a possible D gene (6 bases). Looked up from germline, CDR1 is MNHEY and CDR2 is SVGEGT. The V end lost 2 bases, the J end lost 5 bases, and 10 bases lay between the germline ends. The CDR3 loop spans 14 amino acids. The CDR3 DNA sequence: TGTGCCAGCAGTTACGTTAGCGGTCACAATGAGCAGTTCTTC. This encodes CASSYVSGHNEQFF.

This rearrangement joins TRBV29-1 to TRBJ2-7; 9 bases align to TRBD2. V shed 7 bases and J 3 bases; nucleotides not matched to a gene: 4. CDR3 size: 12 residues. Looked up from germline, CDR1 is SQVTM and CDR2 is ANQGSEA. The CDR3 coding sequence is TGCAGCGGGGGGACTAGCTACTACGAGCAGTACTTC. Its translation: CSGGTSYYEQYF.

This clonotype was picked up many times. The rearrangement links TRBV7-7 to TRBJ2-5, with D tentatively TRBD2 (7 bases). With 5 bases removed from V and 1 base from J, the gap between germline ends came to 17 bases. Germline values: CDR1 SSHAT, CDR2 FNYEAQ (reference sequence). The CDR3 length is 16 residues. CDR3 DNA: TGTGCCAGCAGCCAAGGGGGGGGCGGACGCCAAGAGACCCAGTACTTC. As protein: CASSQGGGGRQETQYF.

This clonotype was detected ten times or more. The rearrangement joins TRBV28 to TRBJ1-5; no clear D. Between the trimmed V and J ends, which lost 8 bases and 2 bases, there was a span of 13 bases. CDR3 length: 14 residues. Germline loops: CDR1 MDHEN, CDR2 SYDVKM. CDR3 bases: TGTGCCAGCGCCCGCGGCGGCGGCAATCAGCCCCAGCATTTT. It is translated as CASARGGGNQPQHF.

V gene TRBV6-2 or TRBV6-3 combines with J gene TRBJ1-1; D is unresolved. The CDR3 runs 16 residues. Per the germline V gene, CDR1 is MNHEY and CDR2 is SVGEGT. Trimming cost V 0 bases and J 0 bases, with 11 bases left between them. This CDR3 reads CASSYSSTSLNTEAFF. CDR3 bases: TGTGCCAGCAGTTACTCGAGCACCAGCTTGAACACTGAAGCTTTCTTT.

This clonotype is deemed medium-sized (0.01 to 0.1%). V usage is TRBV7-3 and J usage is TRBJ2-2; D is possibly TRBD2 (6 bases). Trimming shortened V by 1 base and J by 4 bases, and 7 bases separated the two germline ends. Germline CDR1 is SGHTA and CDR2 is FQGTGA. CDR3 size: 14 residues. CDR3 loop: CASSLSGTTGELFF. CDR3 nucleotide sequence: TGTGCCAGCAGCTTAAGCGGGACCACCGGGGAGCTGTTTTTT. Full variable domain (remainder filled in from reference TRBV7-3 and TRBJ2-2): GAGVSQTPSNKVTEKGKYVELRCDPISGHTALYWYRQSLGQGPEFLIYFQGTGAADDSGLPNDRFFAVRPEGSVSTLKIQRTERGDSAVYLCASSLSGTTGELFFGEGSRLTVL.

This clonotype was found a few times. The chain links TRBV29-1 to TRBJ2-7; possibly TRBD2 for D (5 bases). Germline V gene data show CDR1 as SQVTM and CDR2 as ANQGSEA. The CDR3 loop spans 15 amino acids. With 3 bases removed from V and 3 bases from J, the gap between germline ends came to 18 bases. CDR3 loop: CSVESRGVANYEQYF. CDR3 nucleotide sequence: TGCAGCGTTGAGTCTCGGGGAGTCGCCAACTACGAGCAGTACTTC.

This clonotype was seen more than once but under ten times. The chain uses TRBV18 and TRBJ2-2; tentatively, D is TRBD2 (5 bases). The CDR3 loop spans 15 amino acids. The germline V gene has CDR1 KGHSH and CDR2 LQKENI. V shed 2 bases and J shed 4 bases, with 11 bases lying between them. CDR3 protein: CASSPGLKGTGELFF. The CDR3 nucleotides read TGTGCCAGCTCACCAGGACTTAAGGGCACCGGGGAGCTGTTTTTT.

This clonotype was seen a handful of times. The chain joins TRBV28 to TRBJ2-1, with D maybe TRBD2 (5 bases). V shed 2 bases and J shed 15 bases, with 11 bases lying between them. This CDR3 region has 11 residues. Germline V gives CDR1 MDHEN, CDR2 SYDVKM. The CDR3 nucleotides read TGTGCCAGCAGTTTAGCGAGGGCCCTGTTCTTC. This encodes CASSLARALFF. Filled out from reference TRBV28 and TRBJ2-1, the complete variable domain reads DVKVTQSSRYLVKRTGEKVFLECVQDMDHENMFWYRQDPGLGLRLIYFSYDVKMKEKGDIPEGYSVSREKKERFSLILESASTNQTSMYLCASSLARALFFGPGTRLTVL.

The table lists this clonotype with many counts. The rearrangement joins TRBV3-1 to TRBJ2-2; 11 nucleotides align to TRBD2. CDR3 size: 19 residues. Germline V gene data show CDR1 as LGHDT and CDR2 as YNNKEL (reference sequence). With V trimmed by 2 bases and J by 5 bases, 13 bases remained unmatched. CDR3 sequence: CASSQPRPTSGRRTGELFF. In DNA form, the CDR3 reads TGTGCCAGCAGCCAACCTAGACCAACTAGCGGGAGAAGGACCGGGGAGCTGTTTTTT.

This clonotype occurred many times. CDR3 region: CSVETGTRYEQYF. CDR3 bases: TGCAGCGTCGAAACAGGGACCCGCTACGAGCAGTACTTC. The V and J genes are TRBV29-1 and TRBJ2-7, with D perhaps matching TRBD1 (6 bases). CDR3 length: 13 amino acids. In germline, CDR1 is SQVTM, CDR2 ANQGSEA. V was cut by 6 bases and J by 3 bases, with 15 bases left in between.

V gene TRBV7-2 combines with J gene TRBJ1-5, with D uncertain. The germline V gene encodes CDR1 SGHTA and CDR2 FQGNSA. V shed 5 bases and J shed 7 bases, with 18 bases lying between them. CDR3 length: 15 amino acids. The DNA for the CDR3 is TGTGCCAGCAGCGATGACGGTGACCCCCGACAGCCCCAGCATTTT. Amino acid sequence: CASSDDGDPRQPQHF.

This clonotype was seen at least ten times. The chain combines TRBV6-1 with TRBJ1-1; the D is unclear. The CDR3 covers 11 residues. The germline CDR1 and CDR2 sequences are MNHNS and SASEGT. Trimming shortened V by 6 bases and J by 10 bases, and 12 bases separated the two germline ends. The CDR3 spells CASREDPRAFF. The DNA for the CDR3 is TGTGCCAGCAGAGAGGACCCCAGAGCTTTCTTT.

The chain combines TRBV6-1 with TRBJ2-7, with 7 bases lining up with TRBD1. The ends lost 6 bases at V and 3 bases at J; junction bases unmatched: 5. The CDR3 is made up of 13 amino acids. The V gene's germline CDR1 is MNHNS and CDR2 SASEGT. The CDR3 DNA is TGTGCCAGCAGGGTCAACAGGGGCTACGAGCAGTACTTC. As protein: CASRVNRGYEQYF.

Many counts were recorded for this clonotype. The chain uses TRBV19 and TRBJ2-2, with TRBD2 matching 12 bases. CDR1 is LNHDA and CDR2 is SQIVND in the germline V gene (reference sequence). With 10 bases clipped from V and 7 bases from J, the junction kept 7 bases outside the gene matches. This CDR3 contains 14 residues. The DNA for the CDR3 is TGTGCCACCTCACTAGCGGGGGGCCTCGGGGAGCTGTTTTTT. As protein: CATSLAGGLGELFF.

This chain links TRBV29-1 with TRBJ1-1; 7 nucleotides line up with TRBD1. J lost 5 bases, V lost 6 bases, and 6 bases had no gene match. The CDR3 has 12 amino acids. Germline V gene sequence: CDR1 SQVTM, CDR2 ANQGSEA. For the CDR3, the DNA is TGCAGCGTCTCTACGACAGGGACTGAAGCTTTCTTT. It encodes CSVSTTGTEAFF.

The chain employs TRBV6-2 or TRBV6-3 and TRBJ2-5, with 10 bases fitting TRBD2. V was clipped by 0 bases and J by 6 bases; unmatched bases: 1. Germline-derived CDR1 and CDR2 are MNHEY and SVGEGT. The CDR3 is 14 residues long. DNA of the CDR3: TGTGCCAGCAGTTACTCAGCGGGGGGGCAGACCCAGTACTTC. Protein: CASSYSAGGQTQYF.

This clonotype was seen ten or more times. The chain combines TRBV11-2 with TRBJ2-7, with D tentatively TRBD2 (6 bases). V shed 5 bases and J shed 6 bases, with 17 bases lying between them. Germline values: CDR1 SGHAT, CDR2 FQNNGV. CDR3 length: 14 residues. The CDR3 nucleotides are TGTGCCAGCAGCCCATGGAGGGTCGAGGGCGAGCAGTACTTC. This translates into CASSPWRVEGEQYF.